The clone carrying this T cell receptor (beta chain) was found a few times. Antigen: not known. The sample originates from a study of regulatory T cells in long-lasting Graves disease. Study conclusions and caveats: Accuracy may have suffered from the small sample size.

Libraries of TCR beta came from iRepertoire HTBI primers plus Arm-PCR of CDR3 regions. TCRdb redid the calling of the multiplex PCR reads with MiXCR, one entry per CDR3 protein. The sample comprises about 470,000 distinct CDR3 sequences, 20% of which are singletons, and 6.5% to 8% rests with the top ten. Time point indicated: persistent/refractory GD, antithyroid drugs over 5 years with positive TRAb. After RNA was extracted from PBMCs, the TCR library was made from it. The receptor comes from a female donor with Graves disease. The source material was peripheral blood mononuclear cells (PBMCs), sampled when the disease was refractory, from a patient treated with antithyroid drugs.

The CDR3 coding sequence is TGCGCCAGCAGCCAAGGATCCGGGACAGGGTTTTCACCCCTCCACTTT. This gives the protein CASSQGSGTGFSPLHF. V and J are TRBV4-1 and TRBJ1-6, with TRBD1 identical over 9 bases. J was trimmed by 9 bases and V by 1 base; bases with no gene match: 7. The CDR3 is made up of 16 amino acids. Germline V gives CDR1 MGHRA, CDR2 YSYEKL.